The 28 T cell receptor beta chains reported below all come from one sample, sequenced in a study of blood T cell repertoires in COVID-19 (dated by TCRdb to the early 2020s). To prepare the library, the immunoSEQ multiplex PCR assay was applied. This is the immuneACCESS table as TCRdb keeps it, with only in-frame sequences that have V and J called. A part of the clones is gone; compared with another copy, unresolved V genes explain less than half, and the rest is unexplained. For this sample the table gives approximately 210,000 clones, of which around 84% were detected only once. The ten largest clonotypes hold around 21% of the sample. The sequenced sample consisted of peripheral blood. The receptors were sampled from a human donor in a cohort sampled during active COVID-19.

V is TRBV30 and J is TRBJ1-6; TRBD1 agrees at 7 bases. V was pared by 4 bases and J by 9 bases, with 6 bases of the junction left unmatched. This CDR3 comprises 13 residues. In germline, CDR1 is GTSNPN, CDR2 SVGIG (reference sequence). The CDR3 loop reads CAWTPGGGSPLHF. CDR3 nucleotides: TGTGCCTGGACCCCAGGGGGAGGTTCACCCCTCCACTTT.

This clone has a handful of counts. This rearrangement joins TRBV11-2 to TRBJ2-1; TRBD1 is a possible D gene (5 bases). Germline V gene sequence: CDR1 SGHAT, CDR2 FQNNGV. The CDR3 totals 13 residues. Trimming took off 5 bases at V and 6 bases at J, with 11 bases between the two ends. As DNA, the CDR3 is TGTGCCAGCAGCCCTGATCAGGGCAATGAGCAGTTCTTC. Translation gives CASSPDQGNEQFF.

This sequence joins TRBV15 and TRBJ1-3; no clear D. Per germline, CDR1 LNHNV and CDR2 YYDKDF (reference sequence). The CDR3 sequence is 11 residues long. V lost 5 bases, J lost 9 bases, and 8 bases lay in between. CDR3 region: CATSPLGTIYF. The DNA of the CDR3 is TGTGCCACCAGCCCCCTAGGCACCATATATTTT.

The CDR3 DNA is TGTGCCAGCAGCTCAAAGGACAGGGTAGTGATCGCAGATACGCAGTATTTT. The encoded protein is CASSSKDRVVIADTQYF. This chain joins TRBV7-8 and TRBJ2-3, with TRBD1 matching over 8 bases. Trimming at V came to 4 bases and at J to 4 bases, leaving 13 bases not matched to a gene. The CDR3 totals 17 residues. The germline gives CDR1 SGHVS, CDR2 FQNEAQ. The variable domain in full, with the rest retrieved from reference TRBV7-8 and TRBJ2-3, is GAGVSQSPRYKVAKRGQDVALRCDPISGHVSLFWYQQALGQGPEFLTYFQNEAQLDKSGLPSDRFFAERPEGSVSTLKIQRTQQEDSAVYLCASSSKDRVVIADTQYFGPGTRLTVL.

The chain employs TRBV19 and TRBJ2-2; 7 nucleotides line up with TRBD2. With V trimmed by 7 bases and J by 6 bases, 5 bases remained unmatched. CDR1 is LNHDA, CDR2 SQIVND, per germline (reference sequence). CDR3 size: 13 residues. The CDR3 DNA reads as TGTGCCAGTACCCCGAGCGGGGCCGGGGAGCTGTTTTTT. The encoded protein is CASTPSGAGELFF.

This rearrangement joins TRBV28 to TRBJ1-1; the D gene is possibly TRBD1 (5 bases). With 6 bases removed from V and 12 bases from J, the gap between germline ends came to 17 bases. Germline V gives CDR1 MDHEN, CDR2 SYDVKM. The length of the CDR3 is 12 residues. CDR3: CASRISRQIPFF. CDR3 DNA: TGTGCCAGCAGGATATCTCGACAGATACCTTTCTTT.

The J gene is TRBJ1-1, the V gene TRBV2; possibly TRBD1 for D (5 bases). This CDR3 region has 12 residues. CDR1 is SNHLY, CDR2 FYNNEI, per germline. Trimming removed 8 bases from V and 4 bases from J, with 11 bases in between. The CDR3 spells CASSQGFTEAFF. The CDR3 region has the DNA TGTGCCAGCTCCCAGGGTTTCACTGAAGCTTTCTTT.

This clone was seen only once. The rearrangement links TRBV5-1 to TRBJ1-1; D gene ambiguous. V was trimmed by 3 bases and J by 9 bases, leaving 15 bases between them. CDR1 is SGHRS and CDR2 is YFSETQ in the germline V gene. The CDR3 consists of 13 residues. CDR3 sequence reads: CASSSHPLEKAFF. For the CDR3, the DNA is TGCGCCAGCAGCTCCCACCCCCTTGAGAAAGCTTTCTTT. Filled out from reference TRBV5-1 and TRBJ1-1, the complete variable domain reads KAGVTQTPRYLIKTRGQQVTLSCSPISGHRSVSWYQQTPGQGLQFLFEYFSETQRNKGNFPGRFSGRQFSNSRSEMNVSTLELGDSALYLCASSSHPLEKAFFGQGTRLTVV.

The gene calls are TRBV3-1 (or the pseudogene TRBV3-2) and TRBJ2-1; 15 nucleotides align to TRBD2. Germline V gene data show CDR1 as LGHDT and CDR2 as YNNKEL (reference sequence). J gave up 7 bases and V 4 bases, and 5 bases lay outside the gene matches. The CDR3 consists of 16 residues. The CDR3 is CASSPGLAGGQNEQFF. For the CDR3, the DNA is TGTGCCAGCAGCCCCGGACTAGCGGGGGGGCAGAATGAGCAGTTCTTC.

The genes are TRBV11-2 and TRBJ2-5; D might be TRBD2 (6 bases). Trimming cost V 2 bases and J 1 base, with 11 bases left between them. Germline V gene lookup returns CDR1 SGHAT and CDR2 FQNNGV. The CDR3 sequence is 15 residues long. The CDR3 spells CASSLRDSGQETQYF. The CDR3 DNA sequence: TGTGCCAGCAGCTTAAGGGACTCGGGCCAAGAGACCCAGTACTTC.

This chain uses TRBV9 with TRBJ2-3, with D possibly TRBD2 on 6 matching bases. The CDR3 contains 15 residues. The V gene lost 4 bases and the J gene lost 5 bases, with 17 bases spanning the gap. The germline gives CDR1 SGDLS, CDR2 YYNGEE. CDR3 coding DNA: TGTGCCAGCAGCAAGAATAGCGGCTTGGGAGATACGCAGTATTTT. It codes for CASSKNSGLGDTQYF. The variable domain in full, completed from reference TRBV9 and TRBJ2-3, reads DSGVTQTPKHLITATGQRVTLRCSPRSGDLSVYWYQQSLDQGLQFLIQYYNGEERAKGNILERFSAQQFPDLHSELNLSSLELGDSALYFCASSKNSGLGDTQYFGPGTRLTVL.

The CDR3 region is CASSSGQSYSPLHF. Here the CDR3 DNA reads TGTGCCAGCAGCTCAGGACAGAGTTATTCACCCCTCCACTTT. The V gene is TRBV7-3, the J gene TRBJ1-6, with D tentatively TRBD1 (6 bases). This CDR3 spans 14 amino acids. CDR1 and CDR2 from the germline V gene are SGHTA and FQGTGA. V shed 4 bases and J shed 8 bases, with 12 bases lying between them.

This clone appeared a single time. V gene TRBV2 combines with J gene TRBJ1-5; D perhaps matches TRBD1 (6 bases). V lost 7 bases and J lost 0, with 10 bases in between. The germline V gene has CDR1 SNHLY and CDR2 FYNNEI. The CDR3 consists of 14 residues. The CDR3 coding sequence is TGTGCCAGCACAGGGGACTATAGCAATCAGCCCCAGCATTTT. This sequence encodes CASTGDYSNQPQHF.

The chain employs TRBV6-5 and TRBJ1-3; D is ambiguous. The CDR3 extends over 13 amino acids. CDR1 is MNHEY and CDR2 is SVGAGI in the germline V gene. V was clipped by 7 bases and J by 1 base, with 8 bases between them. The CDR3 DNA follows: TGTGCCAGCACACTCCGGTCTGGAAACACCATATATTTT. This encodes CASTLRSGNTIYF.

The CDR3 loop reads CASSLGQGVGQETQYF. The CDR3 DNA reads as TGTGCCAGCAGCTTAGGACAGGGGGTTGGACAAGAGACCCAGTACTTC. This rearrangement joins TRBV11-3 to TRBJ2-5, with 9 positions matching TRBD1. The germline V gene has CDR1 SGHNT and CDR2 YENEEA. The junction had 5 bases not matched to a gene; V was cut back by 1 base and J by 2 bases. This CDR3 spans 16 amino acids.

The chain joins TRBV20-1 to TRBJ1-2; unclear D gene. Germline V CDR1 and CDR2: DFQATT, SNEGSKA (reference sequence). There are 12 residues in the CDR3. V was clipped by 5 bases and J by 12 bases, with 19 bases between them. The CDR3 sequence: CSAGVSSGFDTF. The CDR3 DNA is TGCAGTGCTGGTGTGTCTTCGGGTTTTGACACCTTC.

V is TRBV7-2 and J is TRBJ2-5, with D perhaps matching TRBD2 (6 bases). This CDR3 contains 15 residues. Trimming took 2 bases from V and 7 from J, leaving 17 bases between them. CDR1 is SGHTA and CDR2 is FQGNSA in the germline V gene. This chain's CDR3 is CASSLTGDLGGTQYF. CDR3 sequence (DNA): TGTGCCAGCAGCTTAACGGGGGACCTCGGTGGGACCCAGTACTTC. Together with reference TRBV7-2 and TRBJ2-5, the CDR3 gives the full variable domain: GAGVSQSPSNKVTEKGKDVELRCDPISGHTALYWYRQSLGQGLEFLIYFQGNSAPDKSGLPSDRFSAERTGGSVSTLTIQRTQQEDSAVYLCASSLTGDLGGTQYFGPGTRLLVL.

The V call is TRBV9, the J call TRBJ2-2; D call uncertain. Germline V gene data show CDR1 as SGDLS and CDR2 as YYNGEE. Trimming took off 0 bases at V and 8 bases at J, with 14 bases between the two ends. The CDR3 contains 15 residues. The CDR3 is CASSVVTDALGELFF. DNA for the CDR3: TGTGCCAGCAGCGTAGTAACAGACGCTCTAGGGGAGCTGTTTTTT.

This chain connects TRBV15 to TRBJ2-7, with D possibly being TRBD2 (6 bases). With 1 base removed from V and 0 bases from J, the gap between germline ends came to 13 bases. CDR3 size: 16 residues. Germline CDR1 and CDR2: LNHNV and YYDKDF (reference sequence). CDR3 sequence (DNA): TGTGCCACCAGCAGAGCGAAGACTAGTACCTCCTACGAGCAGTACTTC. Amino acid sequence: CATSRAKTSTSYEQYF.

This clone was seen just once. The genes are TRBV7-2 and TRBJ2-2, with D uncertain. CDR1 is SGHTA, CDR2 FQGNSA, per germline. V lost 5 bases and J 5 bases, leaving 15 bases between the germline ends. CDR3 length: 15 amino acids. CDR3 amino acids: CASSQDSSRTGELFF. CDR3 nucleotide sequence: TGTGCCAGCAGCCAAGACTCCTCCCGAACCGGGGAGCTGTTTTTT.

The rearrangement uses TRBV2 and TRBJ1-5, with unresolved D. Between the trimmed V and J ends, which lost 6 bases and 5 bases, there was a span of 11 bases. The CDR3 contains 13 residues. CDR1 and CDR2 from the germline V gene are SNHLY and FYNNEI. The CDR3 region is CASRVQRDQPQHF. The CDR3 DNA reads TGTGCCAGCAGGGTACAGCGGGATCAGCCCCAGCATTTT.

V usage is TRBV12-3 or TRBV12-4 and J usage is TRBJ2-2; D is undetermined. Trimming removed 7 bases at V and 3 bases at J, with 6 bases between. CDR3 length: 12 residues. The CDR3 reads CASKQDTGELFF. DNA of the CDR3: TGTGCCAGCAAGCAGGACACCGGGGAGCTGTTTTTT.

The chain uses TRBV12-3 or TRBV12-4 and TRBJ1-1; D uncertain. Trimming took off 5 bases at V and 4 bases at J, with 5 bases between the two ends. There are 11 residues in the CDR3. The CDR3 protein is CASSDFTEAFF. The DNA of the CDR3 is TGTGCCAGCAGTGACTTCACTGAAGCTTTCTTT.

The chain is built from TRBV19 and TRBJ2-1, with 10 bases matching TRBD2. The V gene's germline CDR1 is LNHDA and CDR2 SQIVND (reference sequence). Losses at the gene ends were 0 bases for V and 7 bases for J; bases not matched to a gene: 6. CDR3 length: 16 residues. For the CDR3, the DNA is TGTGCCAGTAGTATAGACGCTAGCGGGAGTACAAATGAGCAGTTCTTC. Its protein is CASSIDASGSTNEQFF.

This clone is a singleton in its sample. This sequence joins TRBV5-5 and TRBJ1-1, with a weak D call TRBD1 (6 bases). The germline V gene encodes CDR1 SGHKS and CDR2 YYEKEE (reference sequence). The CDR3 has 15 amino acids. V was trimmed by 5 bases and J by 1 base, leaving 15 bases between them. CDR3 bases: TGTGCCAGCAGATGGGAGATGGGACAGAACACTGAAGCTTTCTTT. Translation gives CASRWEMGQNTEAFF.

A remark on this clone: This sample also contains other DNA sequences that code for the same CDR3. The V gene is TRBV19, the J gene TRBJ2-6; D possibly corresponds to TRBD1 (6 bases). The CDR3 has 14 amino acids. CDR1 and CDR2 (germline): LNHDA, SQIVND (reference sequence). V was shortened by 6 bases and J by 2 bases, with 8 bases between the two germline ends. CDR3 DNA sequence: TGTGCCAGTAGCCCAGGGGCTGGGGCCAACGTCCTGACTTTC. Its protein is CASSPGAGANVLTF.

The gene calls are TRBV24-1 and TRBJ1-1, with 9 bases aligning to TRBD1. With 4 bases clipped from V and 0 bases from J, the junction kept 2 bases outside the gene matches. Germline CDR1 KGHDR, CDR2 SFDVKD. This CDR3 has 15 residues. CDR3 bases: TGTGCCACCAGTGAGGGACAGGGCATGAACACTGAAGCTTTCTTT. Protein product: CATSEGQGMNTEAFF.

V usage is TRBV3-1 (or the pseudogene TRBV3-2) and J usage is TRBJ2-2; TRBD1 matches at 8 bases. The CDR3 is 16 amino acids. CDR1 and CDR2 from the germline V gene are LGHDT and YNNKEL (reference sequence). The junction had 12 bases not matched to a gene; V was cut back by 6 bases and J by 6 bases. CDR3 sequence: CASRKTGARRAGELFF. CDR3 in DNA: TGTGCCAGCAGGAAGACAGGGGCAAGACGGGCCGGGGAGCTGTTTTTT.